Each of the 15 T cell receptor beta chains below was sequenced from the same sample in a study of cytomegalovirus exposure and HLA in healthy donors. Primers: 60 Vbeta forward and 13 Jbeta reverse. Libraries were prepared by immunoSEQ multiplex PCR; TCRdb keeps only in-frame clonotypes and omits some of them. The table includes more than 95,000 clones, 60% to 80% detected once. The sample taken for sequencing was PBMCs. The receptors were sampled from a man aged 55-75 years in good health and CMV-seronegative.

V and J are TRBV2 and TRBJ1-2; TRBD1 matches at 7 bases. CDR1 is SNHLY and CDR2 is FYNNEI in the germline V gene. CDR3 length: 13 amino acids. J was trimmed by 5 bases and V by 9 bases; bases with no gene match: 9. The CDR3 loop reads CASIRQGRYGYTF. The DNA for the CDR3 is TGTGCCAGTATTAGACAGGGACGTTATGGCTACACCTTC.

The count of this clone is one. The chain carries TRBV27 and TRBJ1-3, with 9 bases lining up with TRBD1. Germline CDR1 MNHEY, CDR2 SMNVEV (reference sequence). V was clipped by 0 bases and J by 4 bases; unmatched bases: 13. This CDR3 region has 19 residues. The DNA for the CDR3 is TGTGCCAGCAGTTTATCCGGGACAGGGATGTTGAAAGGAGGAAACACCATATATTTT. Protein product: CASSLSGTGMLKGGNTIYF.

The chain employs TRBV6-5 and TRBJ1-4; no clear D. The V end was cut by 7 bases, the J end by 6 bases, with 12 bases between. Germline-derived CDR1 and CDR2 are MNHEY and SVGAGI. The CDR3 covers 13 residues. The CDR3 DNA sequence: TGTGCCAGCACCCGAGGCGGGGATGAAAAACTGTTTTTT. It is translated as CASTRGGDEKLFF.

The rearrangement uses TRBV27 and TRBJ1-1, with TRBD1 matching 10 bases. This CDR3 has 13 amino acids. In germline, CDR1 is MNHEY, CDR2 SMNVEV (reference sequence). V lost 6 bases and J lost 7; bases outside the gene matches: 5. The DNA of the CDR3 is TGTGCCAGCAGGGTAGGACAGGGGGGTGAAGCTTTCTTT. Translating it yields CASRVGQGGEAFF.

Here the CDR3 DNA reads TGTGCCAGCTCACTCTTCGGGACAGGGGTCGAAAAACTGTTTTTT. Its protein is CASSLFGTGVEKLFF. The chain combines TRBV18 with TRBJ1-4; 10 bases fit TRBD1. This CDR3 has 15 amino acids. The V gene end was trimmed by 4 bases and the J gene end by 8 bases; junction bases not matched to a gene: 7. From germline, CDR1 is KGHSH and CDR2 LQKENI.

The rearrangement links TRBV7-6 to TRBJ2-1; D possibly corresponds to TRBD1 (6 bases). CDR3 size: 15 residues. V was pared by 2 bases and J by 2 bases, with 10 bases between. Germline CDR1 and CDR2: SGHVS and FNYEAQ. The CDR3 here is CASSLIEGAYNEQFF. CDR3 coding DNA: TGTGCCAGCAGCTTAATCGAGGGGGCCTACAATGAGCAGTTCTTC.

The chain joins TRBV18 to TRBJ2-7; D is perhaps TRBD2 (6 bases). Germline-derived CDR1 and CDR2 are KGHSH and LQKENI. The CDR3 covers 13 residues. The V gene lost 3 bases and the J gene lost 7 bases, with 13 bases spanning the gap. The CDR3 DNA is TGTGCCAGCTCACCCGAGGAGGGTTTTGAGCAGTACTTC. This encodes CASSPEEGFEQYF.

J is TRBJ2-1 and V is TRBV11-3; TRBD2 matches 10 bases. The CDR3 spans 17 residues. Germline V gene lookup returns CDR1 SGHNT and CDR2 YENEEA. V lost 5 bases to trimming and J lost 0 bases; unmatched junction nucleotides: 7. In nucleotides, the CDR3 is TGTGCCAGCAGCGTCAGCGGGAGGGCCCTCTCCTACAATGAGCAGTTCTTC. It specifies CASSVSGRALSYNEQFF.

This clone was observed a few times. The chain carries TRBV7-1 and TRBJ2-1; 8 positions match TRBD2. TRBV7-1 is an ORF, with its function uncertain. Trimming cost V 3 bases and J 2 bases; bases outside gene matches: 30. The CDR3 runs to 24 residues. The CDR3 nucleotides are TGTGCCAGCAGCTCCACTTTGGCCGACCTGGGACCCACGAGACAGCGGGGGACCTACAATGAGCAGTTCTTC. It is translated as CASSSTLADLGPTRQRGTYNEQFF.

The V and J genes are TRBV19 and TRBJ1-3, with a tentative D call TRBD1 (6 bases). V was shortened by 6 bases and J by 2 bases, with 11 bases between the two germline ends. The CDR3 runs 14 residues. Germline CDR1 is LNHDA and CDR2 is SQIVND (reference sequence). The CDR3 nucleotides are TGTGCCAGTAGGAAGGGGGGGGCTGGAAACACCATATATTTT. The encoded protein is CASRKGGAGNTIYF.

This clone was counted only a few times. The gene calls are TRBV7-2 and TRBJ2-1; 10 bases match TRBD2. The trim removed 5 bases at V and 0 bases at J, leaving 10 bases unmatched. The germline V gene encodes CDR1 SGHTA and CDR2 FQGNSA. The CDR3 loop spans 18 amino acids. The CDR3 region is CASSASGTSVNSYNEQFF. In DNA form, the CDR3 reads TGTGCCAGCAGCGCCTCCGGGACTAGCGTTAACTCCTACAATGAGCAGTTCTTC.

This clone turned up a few times. The chain carries TRBV5-1 and TRBJ2-5; TRBD2 matches 9 bases. J was trimmed by 4 bases and V by 0 bases; bases with no gene match: 10. Germline V gene data show CDR1 as SGHRS and CDR2 as YFSETQ. There are 17 residues in the CDR3. Here the CDR3 DNA reads TGCGCCAGCAGCTTGGTAGCGGCTAGCGGGATGGGAGAGACCCAGTACTTC. It encodes CASSLVAASGMGETQYF.

CDR3 residues: CASSPPSKQETQYF. Here the CDR3 DNA reads TGTGCCAGCTCACCACCGAGTAAACAAGAGACCCAGTACTTC. The V call is TRBV18, the J call TRBJ2-5; D ambiguous. Germline loops: CDR1 KGHSH, CDR2 LQKENI. The CDR3 is 14 amino acids. The V and J ends lost 0 bases and 2 bases respectively, with 7 bases between them.

This clone was counted between two and nine times. The chain employs TRBV28 and TRBJ2-2; weak D call: TRBD2 (6 bases). The germline gives CDR1 MDHEN, CDR2 SYDVKM. CDR3 size: 13 residues. V lost 3 bases and J 8 bases, leaving 10 bases between the germline ends. This CDR3 is CASSLEGSGELFF. The CDR3 bases are TGTGCCAGCAGTTTGGAGGGATCGGGGGAGCTGTTTTTT.

V is TRBV5-1 and J is TRBJ1-1; D is possibly TRBD1 (5 bases). From germline, CDR1 is SGHRS and CDR2 YFSETQ. The CDR3 is 14 residues long. V was shortened by 2 bases and J by 1 base, with 9 bases between the two germline ends. The DNA of the CDR3 is TGCGCCAGCAGCTTAGAGACAGCGAACACTGAAGCTTTCTTT. It is translated as CASSLETANTEAFF. Filled out from reference TRBV5-1 and TRBJ1-1, the complete variable domain reads KAGVTQTPRYLIKTRGQQVTLSCSPISGHRSVSWYQQTPGQGLQFLFEYFSETQRNKGNFPGRFSGRQFSNSRSEMNVSTLELGDSALYLCASSLETANTEAFFGQGTRLTVV.